This TCR beta chain was captured in a study of CD4+ T cells in melanoma. Study observations and caveats: A reported correlation linked neoantigen-specific CD4+ T cells to CD8+, macrophage and B cell function. Reportedly, melanoma neoantigen-specific CD4+ T cells showed varied differentiation states.

With regard to this clone: As yet, its antigen is unknown.

Using immunoSEQ multiplex PCR, the repertoire was profiled, and TCRdb retains in-frame clones only, with some absent. Here the sample spans 9,500 to 10,000 clones, approximately 68% being singletons. The CDR3 runs to 16 residues. The germline V gene encodes CDR1 MNHNS and CDR2 SASEGT. Germline trimming cut 4 bases from V and 4 bases from J; bases unmatched to any gene: 11. The TCR comes from a human donor with melanoma. Sequencing input: cells from a culture (not recorded whether cultured in vitro). V and J are TRBV6-1 and TRBJ2-3; 7 nucleotides line up with TRBD2. The CDR3 is CASSGSGAGRADTQYF. The CDR3 DNA is TGTGCCAGCAGTGGTTCCGGGGCAGGGAGGGCAGATACGCAGTATTTT.